The clone carrying this T cell receptor beta chain was counted between two and nine times. Authors' data handling: Reference gene primer amplification yielded estimated nucleated cell counts. Assay used: immunoSEQ multiplex PCR; TCRdb lists only in-frame clones, some missing. The V and J calls and clone size were taken over from that table, and D and trimming were inferred from the DNA. The table records about 230,000 clones, roughly 80% of them present only once. The sample comes from a study of blood T cell repertoires in COVID-19. At the level of the study: Acute and convalescent COVID-19 specimens originated in the United States, Italy and Spain.

This CDR3 contains 14 residues. Trimming left V 5 bases short and J 1 base short, with 10 bases between. Germline CDR1 SGHTA, CDR2 FQGNSA. This clonotype was sampled from a woman aged 80 or over with acute or convalescent COVID-19. The V and J genes are TRBV7-2 and TRBJ2-3, with D unclear. Sequenced input: peripheral blood. The CDR3 loop is CASSIGHRTDTQYF. The CDR3 bases are TGTGCCAGCAGCATAGGGCACCGCACAGATACGCAGTATTTT.